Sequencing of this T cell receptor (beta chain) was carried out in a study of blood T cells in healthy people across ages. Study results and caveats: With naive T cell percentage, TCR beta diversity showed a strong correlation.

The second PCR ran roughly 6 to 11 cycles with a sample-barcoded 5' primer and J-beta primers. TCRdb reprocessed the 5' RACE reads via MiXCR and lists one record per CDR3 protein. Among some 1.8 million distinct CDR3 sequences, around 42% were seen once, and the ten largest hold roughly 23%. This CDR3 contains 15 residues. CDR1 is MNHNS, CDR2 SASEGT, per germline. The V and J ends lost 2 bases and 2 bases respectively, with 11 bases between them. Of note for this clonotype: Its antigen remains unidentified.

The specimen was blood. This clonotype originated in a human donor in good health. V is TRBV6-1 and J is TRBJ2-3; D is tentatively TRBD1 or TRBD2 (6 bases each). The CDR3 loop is CASSESRGLTDTQYF. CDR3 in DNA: TGTGCCAGCAGTGAAAGTCGGGGGCTCACAGATACGCAGTATTTT.